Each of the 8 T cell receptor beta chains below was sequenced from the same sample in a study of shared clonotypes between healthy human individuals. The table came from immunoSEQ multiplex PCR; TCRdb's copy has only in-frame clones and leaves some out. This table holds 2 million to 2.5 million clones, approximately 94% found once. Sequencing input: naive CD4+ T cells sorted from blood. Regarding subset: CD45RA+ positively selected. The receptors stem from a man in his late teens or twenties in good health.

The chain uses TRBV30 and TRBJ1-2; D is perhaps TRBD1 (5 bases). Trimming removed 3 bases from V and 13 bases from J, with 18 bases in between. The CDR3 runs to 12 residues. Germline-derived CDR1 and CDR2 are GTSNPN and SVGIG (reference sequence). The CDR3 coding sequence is TGTGCCTGGAGGGACGGGGCCCGACAAATCACCTTC. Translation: CAWRDGARQITF.

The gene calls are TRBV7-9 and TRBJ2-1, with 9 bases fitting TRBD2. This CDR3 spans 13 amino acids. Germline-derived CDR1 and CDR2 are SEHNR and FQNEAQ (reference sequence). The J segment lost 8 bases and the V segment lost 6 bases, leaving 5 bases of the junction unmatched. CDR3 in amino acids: CASRPSGVHEQFF. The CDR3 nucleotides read TGTGCCAGCAGACCTAGCGGGGTACATGAGCAGTTCTTC. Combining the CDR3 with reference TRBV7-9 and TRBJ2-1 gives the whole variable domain DTGVSQNPRHKITKRGQNVTFRCDPISEHNRLYWYRQTLGQGPEFLTYFQNEAQLEKSRLLSDRFSAERPKGSFSTLEIQRTEQGDSAMYLCASRPSGVHEQFFGPGTRLTVL.

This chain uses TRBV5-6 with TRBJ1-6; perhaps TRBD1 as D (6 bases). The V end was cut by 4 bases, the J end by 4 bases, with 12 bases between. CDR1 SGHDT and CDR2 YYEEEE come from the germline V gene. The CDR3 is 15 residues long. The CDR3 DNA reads TGTGCCAGCAGCCAACAGGGAGGATATAATTCACCCCTCCACTTT. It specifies CASSQQGGYNSPLHF.

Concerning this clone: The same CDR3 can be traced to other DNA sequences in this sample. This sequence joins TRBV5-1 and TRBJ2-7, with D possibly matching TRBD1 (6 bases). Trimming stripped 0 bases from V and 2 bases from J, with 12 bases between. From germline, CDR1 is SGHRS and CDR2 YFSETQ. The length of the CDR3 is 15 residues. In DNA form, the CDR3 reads TGCGCCAGCAGCTTGGAGGCAGGGGCTACCTACGAGCAGTACTTC. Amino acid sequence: CASSLEAGATYEQYF.

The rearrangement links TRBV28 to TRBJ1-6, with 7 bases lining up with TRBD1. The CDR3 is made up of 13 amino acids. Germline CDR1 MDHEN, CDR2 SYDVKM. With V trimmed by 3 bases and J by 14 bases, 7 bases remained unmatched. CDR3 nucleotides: TGTGCCAGCAGTTTGGGAGACAGGGTTACCCTCCACTTT. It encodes CASSLGDRVTLHF.

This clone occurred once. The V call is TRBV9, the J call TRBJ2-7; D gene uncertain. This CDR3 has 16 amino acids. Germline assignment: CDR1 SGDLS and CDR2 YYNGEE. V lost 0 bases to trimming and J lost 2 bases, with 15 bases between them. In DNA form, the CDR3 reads TGTGCCAGCAGCGTAGAAGCAGACTCGTTGACCTACGAGCAGTACTTC. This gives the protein CASSVEADSLTYEQYF.

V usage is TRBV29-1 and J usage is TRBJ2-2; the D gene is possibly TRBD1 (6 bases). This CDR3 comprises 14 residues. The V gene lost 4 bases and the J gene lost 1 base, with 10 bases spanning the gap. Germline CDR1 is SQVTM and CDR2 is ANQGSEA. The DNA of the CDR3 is TGCAGCGTTGCCCCACAGGGGAACACCGGGGAGCTGTTTTTT. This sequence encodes CSVAPQGNTGELFF.

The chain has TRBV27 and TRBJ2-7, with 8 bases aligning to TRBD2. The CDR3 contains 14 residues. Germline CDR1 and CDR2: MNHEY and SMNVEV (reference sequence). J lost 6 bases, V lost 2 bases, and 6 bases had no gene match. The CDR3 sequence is CASSLSGSWSEQYF. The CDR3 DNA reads TGTGCCAGCAGTTTAAGCGGGAGTTGGTCCGAGCAGTACTTC.